The clone carrying this T cell receptor (beta chain) was counted ten times or more. There were TCR beta CDR3 regions amplified from RNA transcripts. Primed by the HTBI set, a first-round RT-PCR was run on the TCR CDR3. TCRdb reprocessed the multiplex PCR reads via MiXCR and lists one record per CDR3 protein. The data show under 750,000 distinct CDR3 sequences, with approximately 19% seen just once and around 17% held by the top ten. V gave up 3 bases and J gave up 2 bases, with 7 bases separating them. This CDR3 is built from 13 residues. This specimen belongs to a study of T cells in Graves' hyperthyroidism and ophthalmopathy.

The origin of this receptor is a woman aged 50 to 60 with Graves' hyperthyroidism that later progressed to Graves' ophthalmopathy. The chain carries TRBV12-3 or TRBV12-4 and TRBJ1-2; D is unclear. Sequencing input: blood. The CDR3 sequence is CASSFLQNYGYTF. DNA for the CDR3: TGTGCCAGCAGTTTTTTACAGAACTATGGCTACACCTTC.